One T cell receptor (beta chain) is described in this entry. Its antigen is as yet unknown. From germline, CDR1 is SGHTA and CDR2 FQGNSA. The CDR3 runs to 15 residues. V gave up 2 bases and J gave up 6 bases; unmatched junction bases: 7. The sample belongs to a study of blood T cell dynamics during melanoma immunotherapy. Looking at the study overall: Patients with metastatic melanoma got pembrolizumab or nivolumab-ipilimumab as first-line care. Whole-study findings and limits: Unlike progressors, later disease-control patients had W3 repertoires gaining clonality or diversity.

Time point specified: pre-treatment baseline. Blood was drawn before treatment and at week 3 after checkpoint blockade. Generated by immunoSEQ multiplex PCR, the TCRdb table keeps only in-frame clones and is missing some. The table has about 10,000 clones, less than 90% seen once. The J gene is TRBJ2-3, the V gene TRBV7-2, with TRBD2 matching over 8 bases. Here the sequenced sample was blood, taken from a patient treated with checkpoint blockade. This clonotype was obtained from a human donor with melanoma. The CDR3 protein is CASSLRGGARDTQYF. In nucleotides, the CDR3 is TGTGCCAGCAGCTTACGGGGGGGGGCAAGGGATACGCAGTATTTT.